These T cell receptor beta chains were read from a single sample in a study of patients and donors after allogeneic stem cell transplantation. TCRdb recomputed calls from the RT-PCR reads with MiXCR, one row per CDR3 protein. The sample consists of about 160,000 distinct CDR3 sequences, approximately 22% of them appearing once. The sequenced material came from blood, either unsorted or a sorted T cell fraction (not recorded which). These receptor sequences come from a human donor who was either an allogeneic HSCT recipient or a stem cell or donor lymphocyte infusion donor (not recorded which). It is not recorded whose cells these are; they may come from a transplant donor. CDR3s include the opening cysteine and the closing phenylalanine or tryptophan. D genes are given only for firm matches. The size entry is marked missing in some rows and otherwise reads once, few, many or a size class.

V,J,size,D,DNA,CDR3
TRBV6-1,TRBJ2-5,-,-,TGTGCCAGCAGTGAGCTGGAGCAAGAGACCCAGTACTTC,CASSELEQETQYF
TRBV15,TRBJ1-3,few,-,TGTGCCACCAGCAGAGAGAAAGCCTTATCTGGAAACACCATATATTTT,CATSREKALSGNTIYF
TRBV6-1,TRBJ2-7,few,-,TGTGCCAGCTCATGGGTCAGCTTCTACGAGCAGTACTTC,CASSWVSFYEQYF
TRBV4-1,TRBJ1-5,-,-,TGCGCCAGCAGCCAAGAGGCATCACCCAATCAGCCCCAGCATTTT,CASSQEASPNQPQHF
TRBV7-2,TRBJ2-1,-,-,TGTGCCAGCAGCTTAAGCCGAGTGGATGAGCAGTTCTTC,CASSLSRVDEQFF
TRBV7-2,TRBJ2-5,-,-,TGTGCCAGCAGCTTGATAGGTGTCTCCCTTGGGACCCAGTACTTC,CASSLIGVSLGTQYF
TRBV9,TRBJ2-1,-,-,TGTGCCAGCAGCGTAGCGGGAGCGGAGTACAATGAGCAGTTCTTC,CASSVAGAEYNEQFF
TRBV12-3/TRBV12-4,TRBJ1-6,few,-,TGTGCCAGCAGTAGGAGACAGGAGAATTCACCCCTCCACTTT,CASSRRQENSPLHF
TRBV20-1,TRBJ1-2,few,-,TGCAGTGCTAGAGATGGAGCGGGCAGGGATGATACTGGCTACACCTTC,CSARDGAGRDDTGYTF
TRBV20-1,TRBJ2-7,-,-,TGCAGTGCTACGGGATTGTCGGGGCCCTACGAGCAGTACTTC,CSATGLSGPYEQYF
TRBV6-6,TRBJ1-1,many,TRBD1,TGTGCCAGCAGTCAAAGACAGGGAATGACTGAAGCTTTCTTT,CASSQRQGMTEAFF
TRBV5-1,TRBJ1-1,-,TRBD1,TGCGCCAGCAGCCCGACAGGGGACGGGGTAGCTTTCTTT,CASSPTGDGVAFF
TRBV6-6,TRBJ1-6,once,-,TGTGCCAGCAGTTACCAAGAAAGCTCCTATAATCCACCCCTCCACTTT,CASSYQESSYNPPLHF
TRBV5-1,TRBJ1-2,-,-,TGCGCCAGCAGCTTGGAGGGGGTCAACTATGGCTACACCTTC,CASSLEGVNYGYTF
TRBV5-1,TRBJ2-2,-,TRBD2,TGCGCCAGCAGCTTGGTTCTAGCGGCGAACACCGGGGAGCTGTTTTTT,CASSLVLAANTGELFF
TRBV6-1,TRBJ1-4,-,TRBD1,TGTGCCAGCAGTCAATGGGACAGGGGTGAAAAACTGTTTTTT,CASSQWDRGEKLFF
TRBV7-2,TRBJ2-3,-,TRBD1,TGTGCCAGCAGCTTAAGGACAGGACTCACAGATACGCAGTATTTT,CASSLRTGLTDTQYF
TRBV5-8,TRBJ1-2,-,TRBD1,TGTGCCAGCACCTTAGGGGGACAGGGATATGGCTACACCTTC,CASTLGGQGYGYTF
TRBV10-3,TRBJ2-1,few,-,TGTGCCATCAGTGAAGTGGGAAGGGATGAGCAGTTCTTC,CAISEVGRDEQFF
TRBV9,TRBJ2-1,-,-,TGTGCCAGCAGCGTGGAGGGGGCCTCCTACAATGAGCAGTTCTTC,CASSVEGASYNEQFF
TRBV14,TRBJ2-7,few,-,TGTGCCAGCAGCCAAGTCGGGAACTACGAGCAGTACTTC,CASSQVGNYEQYF
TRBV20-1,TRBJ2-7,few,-,TGCAGTGCTAGAGTCCCAGGGTTCGCCTACGAGCAGTACTTC,CSARVPGFAYEQYF
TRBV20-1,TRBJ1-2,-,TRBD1,TGCAGTGCTAGAGAAGACAGGGCTAACTATGGCTACACCTTC,CSAREDRANYGYTF
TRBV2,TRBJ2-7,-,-,TGTGCCAGCAGTGCTGTGGCATCCAAGATTTACGAGCAGTACTTC,CASSAVASKIYEQYF
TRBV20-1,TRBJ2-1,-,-,TGCAGTGCTAGGGGAACTTTAAGGGGTGAGCAGTTCTTC,CSARGTLRGEQFF
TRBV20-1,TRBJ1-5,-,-,TGCAGTGCTAGTACTGGGGGACTCGGCAATCAGCCCCAGCATTTT,CSASTGGLGNQPQHF
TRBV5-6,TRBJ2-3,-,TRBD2,TGTGCCAGCAGCCTCTCCCGCGATGGGCCTAGCGGGAGAACAGATACGCAGTATTTT,CASSLSRDGPSGRTDTQYF
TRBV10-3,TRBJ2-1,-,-,TGTGCCATCAGTGGGGTACAGAGCTCCTACAATGAGCAGTTCTTC,CAISGVQSSYNEQFF
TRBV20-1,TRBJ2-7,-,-,TGCAGTGCTAGAGATAAGGACAGAGGCGAGCAGTACTTC,CSARDKDRGEQYF
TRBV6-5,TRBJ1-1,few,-,TGTGCCAGCAGTTATGTCTCCTCGGACACTGAAGCTTTCTTT,CASSYVSSDTEAFF
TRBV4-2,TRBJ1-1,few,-,TGTGCCAGCAGCCAAGAAGAGGGTTCCAACACTGAAGCTTTCTTT,CASSQEEGSNTEAFF
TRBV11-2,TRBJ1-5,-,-,TGTGCCAGCAGCCGGCTTTCGGGGTCCGGGCAGCCCCAGCATTTT,CASSRLSGSGQPQHF
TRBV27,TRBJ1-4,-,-,TGTGCCAGCAGTTTGGTCAGGCCGGTCACTAATGAAAAACTGTTTTTT,CASSLVRPVTNEKLFF
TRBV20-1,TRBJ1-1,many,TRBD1,TGCAGTGCCACTGAGTCCGGGACAGGGTCCACTGAAGCTTTCTTT,CSATESGTGSTEAFF
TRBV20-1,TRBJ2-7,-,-,TGCAGTGCTAGAGATTTTCGGGACACTTCCTACGAGCAGTACTTC,CSARDFRDTSYEQYF